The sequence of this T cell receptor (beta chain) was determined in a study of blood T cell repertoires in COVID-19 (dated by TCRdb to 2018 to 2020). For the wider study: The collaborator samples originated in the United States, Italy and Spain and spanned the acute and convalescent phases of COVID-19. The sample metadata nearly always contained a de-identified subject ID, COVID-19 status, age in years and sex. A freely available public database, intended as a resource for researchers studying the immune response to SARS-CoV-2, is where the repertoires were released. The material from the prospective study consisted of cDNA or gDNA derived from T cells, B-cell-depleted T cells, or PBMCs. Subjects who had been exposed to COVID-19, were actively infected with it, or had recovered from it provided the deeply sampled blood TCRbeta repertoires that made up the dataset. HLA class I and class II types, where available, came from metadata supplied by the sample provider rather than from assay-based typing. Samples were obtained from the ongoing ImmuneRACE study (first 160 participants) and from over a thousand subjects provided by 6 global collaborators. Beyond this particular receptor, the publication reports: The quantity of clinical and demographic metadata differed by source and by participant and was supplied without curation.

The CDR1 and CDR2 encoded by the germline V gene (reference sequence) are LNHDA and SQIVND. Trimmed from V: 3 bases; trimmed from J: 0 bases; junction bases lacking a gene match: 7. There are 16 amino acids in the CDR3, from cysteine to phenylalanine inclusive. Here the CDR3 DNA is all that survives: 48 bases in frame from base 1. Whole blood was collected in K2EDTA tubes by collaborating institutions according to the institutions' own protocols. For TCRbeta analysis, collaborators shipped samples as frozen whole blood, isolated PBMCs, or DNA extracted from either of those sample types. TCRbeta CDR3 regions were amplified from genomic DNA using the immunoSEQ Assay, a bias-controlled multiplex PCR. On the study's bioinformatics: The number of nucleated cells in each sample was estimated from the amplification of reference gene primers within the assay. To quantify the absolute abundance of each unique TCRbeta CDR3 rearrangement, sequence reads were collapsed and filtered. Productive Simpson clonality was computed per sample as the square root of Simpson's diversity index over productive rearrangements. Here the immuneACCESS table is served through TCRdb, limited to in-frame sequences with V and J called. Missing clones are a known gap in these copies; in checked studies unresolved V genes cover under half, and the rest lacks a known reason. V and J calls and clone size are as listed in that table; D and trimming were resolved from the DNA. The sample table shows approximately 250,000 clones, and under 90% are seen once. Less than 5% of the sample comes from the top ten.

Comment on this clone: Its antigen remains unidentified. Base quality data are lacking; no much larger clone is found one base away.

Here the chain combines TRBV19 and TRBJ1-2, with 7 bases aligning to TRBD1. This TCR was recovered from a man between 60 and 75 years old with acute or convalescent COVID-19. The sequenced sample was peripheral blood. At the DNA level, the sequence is TGTGCCAGTAGTATCCTCGGCACAGGGGCTAACTATGGCTACACCTTC. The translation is CASSILGTGANYGYTF.